The 18 T cell receptor beta chains reported below all come from one sample, sequenced in a study of PD-1 blockade in mismatch repair-deficient tumors. TCRdb's table, derived via immunoSEQ multiplex PCR, lists solely in-frame clones and lacks some. Altogether some 66,000 clones are present, about 91% being singletons, with the ten largest covering 14%. Sequenced material: peripheral blood, taken 52 weeks after starting pembrolizumab. These receptors were taken from an adult with mismatch repair-deficient cancer.

This clone was observed a few times. The chain uses TRBV6-1 and TRBJ1-1, with D maybe TRBD1 (6 bases). The CDR3 is 14 amino acids. Trimming took off 6 bases at V and 7 bases at J, with 18 bases between the two ends. From germline, CDR1 is MNHNS and CDR2 SASEGT. The CDR3 DNA reads as TGTGCCAGCAGGAATACAGGGACGGGTGGTGAAGCTTTCTTT. This gives the protein CASRNTGTGGEAFF.

The chain carries TRBV19 and TRBJ2-1; 11 bases align to TRBD2. V lost 1 base and J lost 6; bases outside the gene matches: 2. The germline gives CDR1 LNHDA, CDR2 SQIVND (reference sequence). There are 15 residues in the CDR3. The CDR3 spells CASSIGSGRGNEQFF. As DNA, the CDR3 is TGTGCCAGTAGTATAGGTAGCGGGAGGGGCAATGAGCAGTTCTTC.

The chain has TRBV11-2 and TRBJ2-7, with D uncertain. Trimming took off 3 bases at V and 3 bases at J, with 3 bases between the two ends. This CDR3 has 11 amino acids. The germline V gene has CDR1 SGHAT and CDR2 FQNNGV. In DNA form, the CDR3 reads TGTGCCAGCAGCTTTAGCTACGAGCAGTACTTC. Encoded protein: CASSFSYEQYF.

This rearrangement joins TRBV7-9 to TRBJ2-7; 9 nucleotides agree with TRBD1. V trimming: 6 bases; J trimming: 2 bases; junction bases outside the gene matches: 11. There are 16 residues in the CDR3. From germline, CDR1 is SEHNR and CDR2 FQNEAQ (reference sequence). The CDR3 spells CASSSHRDRATYEQYF. CDR3 nucleotide sequence: TGTGCCAGCAGTTCTCACCGGGACAGGGCAACCTACGAGCAGTACTTC. Filled out from reference TRBV7-9 and TRBJ2-7, the complete variable domain reads DTGVSQNPRHKITKRGQNVTFRCDPISEHNRLYWYRQTLGQGPEFLTYFQNEAQLEKSRLLSDRFSAERPKGSFSTLEIQRTEQGDSAMYLCASSSHRDRATYEQYFGPGTRLTVT.

This sequence joins TRBV11-2 and TRBJ2-1; a possible D gene is TRBD1 (5 bases). The CDR3 is 15 residues long. With 1 base removed from V and 7 bases from J, the gap between germline ends came to 14 bases. Germline values: CDR1 SGHAT, CDR2 FQNNGV. As DNA, the CDR3 is TGTGCCAGCAGCTTAGTTGGGCAGGGTGTAAATGAGCAGTTCTTC. This sequence encodes CASSLVGQGVNEQFF.

The chain carries TRBV9 and TRBJ2-2, with a weak D call TRBD1 (5 bases). V dropped 0 bases and J dropped 1 base, with 10 bases sitting between them. The CDR3 is 16 amino acids. CDR1 is SGDLS, CDR2 YYNGEE, per germline. CDR3 DNA: TGTGCCAGCAGCGTAGCCGCAGGGCTGAACACCGGGGAGCTGTTTTTT. It specifies CASSVAAGLNTGELFF.

This clone was seen once. This rearrangement joins TRBV28 to TRBJ2-2; D remains ambiguous. This CDR3 is 17 amino acids long. Trimming removed 1 base from V and 2 bases from J, with 14 bases in between. Germline V gene data show CDR1 as MDHEN and CDR2 as SYDVKM. CDR3 nucleotide sequence: TGTGCCAGCAGTTTATTTATAGGCCAGCAAAACACCGGGGAGCTGTTTTTT. It encodes CASSLFIGQQNTGELFF.

The chain recombines TRBV6-5 with TRBJ2-7; possibly TRBD1 for D (6 bases). The CDR3 contains 16 residues. The V end was cut by 4 bases, the J end by 3 bases, with 19 bases between. Germline CDR1 reads MNHEY; CDR2 reads SVGAGI. CDR3 region: CASSLAQGPLRYEQYF. Here the CDR3 DNA reads TGTGCCAGCAGTTTGGCACAGGGTCCCCTTCGCTACGAGCAGTACTTC.

This clone showed up just once. This rearrangement joins TRBV4-3 to TRBJ2-3; D possibly corresponds to TRBD1 (6 bases). V was pared by 0 bases and J by 4 bases, with 14 bases between. The germline gives CDR1 LGHNA, CDR2 YSLEER. CDR3 length equals 16 residues. The CDR3 here is CASSQERSGAADTQYF. The CDR3 DNA follows: TGCGCCAGCAGCCAAGAAAGGTCAGGGGCGGCAGATACGCAGTATTTT.

In this sample, this clone turned up once. The rearrangement joins TRBV6-5 to TRBJ2-3; D tentatively fits TRBD1 or TRBD2 (5 bases each). The germline V and J ends were trimmed by 6 bases and 2 bases, with 15 bases remaining between them. The CDR3 spans 15 residues. Germline V gene lookup returns CDR1 MNHEY and CDR2 SVGAGI. The CDR3 loop reads CASSPDRGLTDTQYF. As DNA, the CDR3 is TGTGCCAGCAGCCCAGACCGGGGCCTCACAGATACGCAGTATTTT.

The gene calls are TRBV28 and TRBJ1-1; no clear D gene. The V gene lost 6 bases and the J gene lost 1 base, with 12 bases spanning the gap. The CDR3 extends over 14 amino acids. From germline, CDR1 is MDHEN and CDR2 SYDVKM. Here the CDR3 DNA reads TGTGCCAGCAGAAAAGACTTTTCGAACACTGAAGCTTTCTTT. As protein: CASRKDFSNTEAFF.

The CDR3 here is CASRVYYGYTF. The CDR3 nucleotides are TGTGCCAGCAGGGTCTACTATGGCTACACCTTC. The rearrangement uses TRBV2 and TRBJ1-2; the D is unclear. The CDR3 covers 11 residues. Looked up from germline, CDR1 is SNHLY and CDR2 is FYNNEI. The V gene lost 6 bases and the J gene lost 3 bases, with 5 bases spanning the gap.

V and J are TRBV6-4 and TRBJ1-4, with D possibly matching TRBD1 (5 bases). Germline lookup yields CDR1 MRHNA and CDR2 SNTAGT. The CDR3 length is 12 residues. V lost 9 bases and J 5 bases, leaving 10 bases between the germline ends. CDR3 in DNA: TGTGCCAGGGGGCAGAAAAATGAAAAACTGTTTTTT. Protein: CARGQKNEKLFF.

CDR3 protein: CASSLAGQLNTEAFF. For the CDR3, the DNA is TGTGCCAGCAGCTTAGCGGGACAGCTGAACACTGAAGCTTTCTTT. This rearrangement joins TRBV7-9 to TRBJ1-1; 7 nucleotides line up with TRBD1. The CDR3 extends over 15 amino acids. Germline CDR1 is SEHNR and CDR2 is FQNEAQ (reference sequence). With V trimmed by 0 bases and J by 0 bases, 1 base remained unmatched. The full variable domain, completed using reference TRBV7-9 and TRBJ1-1, is DTGVSQNPRHKITKRGQNVTFRCDPISEHNRLYWYRQTLGQGPEFLTYFQNEAQLEKSRLLSDRFSAERPKGSFSTLEIQRTEQGDSAMYLCASSLAGQLNTEAFFGQGTRLTVV.

This chain links TRBV6-1 with TRBJ2-7, with 15 nucleotides matching TRBD2. Per germline, CDR1 MNHNS and CDR2 SASEGT. The ends lost 2 bases at V and 5 bases at J; junction bases unmatched: 10. The CDR3 is made up of 18 amino acids. The CDR3 loop reads CASSERAGLAGGLHEQYF. The CDR3 nucleotides are TGTGCCAGCAGTGAACGTGCGGGACTAGCGGGAGGCCTCCACGAGCAGTACTTC.

The chain joins TRBV11-2 to TRBJ1-2, with TRBD1 identical over 7 bases. With 5 bases clipped from V and 7 bases from J, the junction kept 16 bases outside the gene matches. The CDR3 sequence is 16 residues long. Germline CDR1 and CDR2: SGHAT and FQNNGV. The CDR3, as DNA: TGTGCCAGCAGCCCAGGGGGACAGCAATTCGGGTCTGGCTACACCTTC. Amino acids: CASSPGGQQFGSGYTF.

The V call is TRBV30, the J call TRBJ2-2; D is unresolved. The V end was cut by 0 bases, the J end by 0 bases, with 5 bases between. Germline V gene lookup returns CDR1 GTSNPN and CDR2 SVGIG (reference sequence). The CDR3 has 14 amino acids. The CDR3 reads CAWSVSTNTGELFF. Written as DNA, the CDR3 is TGTGCCTGGAGTGTTTCGACGAACACCGGGGAGCTGTTTTTT.

The genes are TRBV5-1 and TRBJ2-1; perhaps TRBD1 as D (5 bases). Trimming left V 4 bases short and J 6 bases short, with 11 bases between. CDR1 SGHRS and CDR2 YFSETQ come from the germline V gene. The CDR3 contains 13 residues. In DNA, the CDR3 is TGCGCCAGCAGCAAGACTGGGGCCAATGAGCAGTTCTTC. Its translation: CASSKTGANEQFF. Full variable domain (rest looked up from reference TRBV5-1 and TRBJ2-1): KAGVTQTPRYLIKTRGQQVTLSCSPISGHRSVSWYQQTPGQGLQFLFEYFSETQRNKGNFPGRFSGRQFSNSRSEMNVSTLELGDSALYLCASSKTGANEQFFGPGTRLTVL.